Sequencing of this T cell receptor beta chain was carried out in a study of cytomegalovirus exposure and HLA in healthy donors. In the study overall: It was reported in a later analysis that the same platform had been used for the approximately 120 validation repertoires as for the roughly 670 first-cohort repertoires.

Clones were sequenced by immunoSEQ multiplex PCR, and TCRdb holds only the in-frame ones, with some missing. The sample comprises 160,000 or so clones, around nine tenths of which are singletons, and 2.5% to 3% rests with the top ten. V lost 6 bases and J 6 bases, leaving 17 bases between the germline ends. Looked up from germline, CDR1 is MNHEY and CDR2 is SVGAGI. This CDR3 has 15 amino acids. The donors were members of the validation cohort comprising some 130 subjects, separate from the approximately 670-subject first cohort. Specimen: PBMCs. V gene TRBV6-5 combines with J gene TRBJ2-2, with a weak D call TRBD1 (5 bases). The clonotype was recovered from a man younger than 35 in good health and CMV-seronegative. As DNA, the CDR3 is TGTGCCAGCAGATACGCCAGACAGAGGTCCGGGGAGCTGTTTTTT. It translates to CASRYARQRSGELFF.